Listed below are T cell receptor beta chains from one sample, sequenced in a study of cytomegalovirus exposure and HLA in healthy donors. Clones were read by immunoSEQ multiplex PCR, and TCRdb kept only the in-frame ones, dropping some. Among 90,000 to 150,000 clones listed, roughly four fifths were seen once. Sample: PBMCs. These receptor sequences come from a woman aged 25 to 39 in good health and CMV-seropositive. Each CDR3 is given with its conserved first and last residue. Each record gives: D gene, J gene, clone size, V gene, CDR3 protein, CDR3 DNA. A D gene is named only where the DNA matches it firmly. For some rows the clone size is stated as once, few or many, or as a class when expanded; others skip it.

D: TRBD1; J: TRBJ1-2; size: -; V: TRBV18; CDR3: CASSPQAGGSQGYTF; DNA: TGTGCCAGCTCACCACAAGCAGGGGGCTCGCAAGGCTACACCTTC
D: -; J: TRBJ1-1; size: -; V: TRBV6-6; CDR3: CATKGVTEAFF; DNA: TGTGCCACCAAGGGAGTCACTGAAGCTTTCTTT
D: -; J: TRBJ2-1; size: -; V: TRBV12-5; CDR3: CPVNEQFF; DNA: TGCCCGGTGAATGAGCAGTTCTTC
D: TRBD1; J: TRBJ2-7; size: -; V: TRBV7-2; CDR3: CASRGDRVSEQYF; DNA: TGTGCCAGCAGAGGGGACAGGGTGAGCGAGCAGTACTTC
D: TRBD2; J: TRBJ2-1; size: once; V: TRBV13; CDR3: CASSPRGGPFYNEQFF; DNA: TGTGCCAGCAGCCCCCGGGGGGGCCCCTTCTACAATGAGCAGTTCTTC
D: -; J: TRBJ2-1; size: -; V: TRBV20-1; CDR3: CSARAGDEQFF; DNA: TGCAGTGCCCGAGCGGGCGATGAGCAGTTCTTC
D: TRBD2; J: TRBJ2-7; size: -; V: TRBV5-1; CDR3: CASSLTSGTFREQYF; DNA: TGCGCCAGCAGCCTGACTAGCGGAACTTTTCGGGAGCAGTACTTC
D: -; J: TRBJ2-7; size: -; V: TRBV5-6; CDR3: CASKRRGLYEQYF; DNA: TGTGCCAGCAAGCGCAGGGGCCTTTACGAGCAGTACTTC
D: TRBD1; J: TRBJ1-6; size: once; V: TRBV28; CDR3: CASLLVPGQVSYNSPLHF; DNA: TGTGCCAGCCTTCTGGTCCCCGGACAGGTTAGCTATAATTCACCCCTCCACTTT
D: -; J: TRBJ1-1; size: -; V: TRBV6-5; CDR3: CASSYESGTEAFF; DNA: TGTGCCAGCAGTTACGAGAGTGGCACTGAAGCTTTCTTT
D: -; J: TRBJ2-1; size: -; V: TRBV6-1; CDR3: CASGDSSPPQQFF; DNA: TGTGCCAGCGGCGACAGCTCTCCCCCTCAGCAGTTCTTC
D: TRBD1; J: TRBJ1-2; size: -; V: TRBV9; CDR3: CASSSPGQFYGYTF; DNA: TGTGCCAGCAGCTCCCCGGGACAGTTTTATGGCTACACCTTC
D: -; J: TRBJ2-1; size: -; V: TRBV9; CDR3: CASSSYAGPYNEQFF; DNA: TGTGCCAGCAGCTCGTACGCGGGGCCCTACAATGAGCAGTTCTTC
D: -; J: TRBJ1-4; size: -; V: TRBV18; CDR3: CASSPKGQIATNEKLFF; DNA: TGTGCCAGCTCACCAAAGGGGCAAATTGCAACTAATGAAAAACTGTTTTTT
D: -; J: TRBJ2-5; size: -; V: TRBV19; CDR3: CASSINPRTGSAQYF; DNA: TGTGCCAGTAGTATTAATCCCAGGACGGGATCGGCCCAGTACTTC
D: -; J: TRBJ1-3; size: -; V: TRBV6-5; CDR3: CASSYRGGSGNTIYF; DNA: TGTGCCAGCAGTTATCGAGGGGGCTCTGGAAACACCATATATTTT
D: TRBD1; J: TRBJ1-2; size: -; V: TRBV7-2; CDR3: CASSATTGERGYTF; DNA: TGTGCCAGCAGCGCTACGACAGGGGAAAGAGGCTACACCTTC
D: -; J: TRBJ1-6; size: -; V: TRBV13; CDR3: CASSFSTELLSPLHF; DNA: TGTGCCAGCAGCTTTTCGACAGAGCTATTGTCACCCCTCCACTTT
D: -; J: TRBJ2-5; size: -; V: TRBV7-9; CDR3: CASSLDLDRETQYF; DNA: TGTGCCAGCAGCTTAGATCTGGACAGAGAGACCCAGTACTTC
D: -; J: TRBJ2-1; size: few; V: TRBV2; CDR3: CASSENARNEQFF; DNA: TGTGCCAGCAGTGAAAACGCGAGGAATGAGCAGTTCTTC
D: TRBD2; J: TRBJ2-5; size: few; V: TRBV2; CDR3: CASSEAPGGQETQYF; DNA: TGTGCCAGCAGTGAAGCTCCGGGGGGGCAGGAGACCCAGTACTTC
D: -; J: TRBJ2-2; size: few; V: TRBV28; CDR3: CASSYPTGTLNTGELFF; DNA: TGTGCCAGCAGCTACCCTACCGGGACACTGAACACCGGGGAGCTGTTTTTT
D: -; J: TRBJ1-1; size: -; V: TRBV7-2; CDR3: CASSLRDTEAFF; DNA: TGTGCCAGCAGCTTACGCGACACTGAAGCTTTCTTT
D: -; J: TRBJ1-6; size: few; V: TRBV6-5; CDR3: CASSLQSGSPLHF; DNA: TGTGCCAGCAGTTTACAGTCCGGTTCACCCCTCCACTTT
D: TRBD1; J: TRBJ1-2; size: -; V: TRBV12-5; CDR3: CASGRQGNYGYTF; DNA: TGTGCTAGTGGCAGACAGGGAAACTATGGCTACACCTTC
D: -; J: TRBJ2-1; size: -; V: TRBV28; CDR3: CASSSGRTNEQFF; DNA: TGTGCCAGCAGTTCGGGAAGGACTAATGAGCAGTTCTTC
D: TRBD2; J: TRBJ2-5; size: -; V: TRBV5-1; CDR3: CASSSGSSGGETQYF; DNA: TGCGCCAGCAGCTCGGGCTCTAGCGGGGGGGAGACCCAGTACTTC
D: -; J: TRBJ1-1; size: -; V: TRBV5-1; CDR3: CASSGNTEAFF; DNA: TGCGCCAGCAGTGGCAACACTGAAGCTTTCTTT
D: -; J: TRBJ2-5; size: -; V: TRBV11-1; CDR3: CASSIGQLETQYF; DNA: TGTGCCAGCAGCATCGGACAGTTGGAGACCCAGTACTTC
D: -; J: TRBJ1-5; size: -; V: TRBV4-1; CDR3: CASSQDYGGQPQHF; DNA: TGCGCCAGCAGCCAAGATTACGGCGGTCAGCCCCAGCATTTT
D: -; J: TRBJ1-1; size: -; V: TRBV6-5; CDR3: CASSWEGDSEAFF; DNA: TGTGCCAGCAGTTGGGAGGGGGACTCTGAAGCTTTCTTT